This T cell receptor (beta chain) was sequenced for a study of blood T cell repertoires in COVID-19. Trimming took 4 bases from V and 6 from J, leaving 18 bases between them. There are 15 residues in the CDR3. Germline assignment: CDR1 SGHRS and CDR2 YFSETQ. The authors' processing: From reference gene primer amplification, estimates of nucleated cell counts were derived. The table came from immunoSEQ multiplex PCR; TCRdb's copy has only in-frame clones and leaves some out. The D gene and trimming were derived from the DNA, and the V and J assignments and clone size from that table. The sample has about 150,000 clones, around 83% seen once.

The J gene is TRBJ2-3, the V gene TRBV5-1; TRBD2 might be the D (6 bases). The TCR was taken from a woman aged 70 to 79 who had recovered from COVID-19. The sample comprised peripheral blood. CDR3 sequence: CASSPEPGGDDTQYF. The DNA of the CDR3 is TGCGCCAGCAGCCCAGAACCAGGAGGGGACGATACGCAGTATTTT.